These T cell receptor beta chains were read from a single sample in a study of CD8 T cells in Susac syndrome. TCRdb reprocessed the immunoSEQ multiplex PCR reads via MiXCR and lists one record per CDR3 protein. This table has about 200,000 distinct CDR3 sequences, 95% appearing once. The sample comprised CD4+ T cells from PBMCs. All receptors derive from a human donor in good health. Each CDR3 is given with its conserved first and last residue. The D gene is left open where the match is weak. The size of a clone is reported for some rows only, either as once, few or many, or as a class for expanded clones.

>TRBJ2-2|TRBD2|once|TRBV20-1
CSARPSGRDGELFF
TGCAGTGCTAGACCTAGCGGGAGGGACGGGGAGCTGTTTTTT
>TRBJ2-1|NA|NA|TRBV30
CAWSSSSYNEQFF
TGTGCCTGGAGCTCCAGCTCCTACAATGAGCAGTTCTTC
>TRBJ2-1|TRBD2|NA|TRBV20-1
CSARGTSGRAWEQFF
TGCAGTGCTAGGGGGACTAGCGGGAGGGCCTGGGAGCAGTTCTTC
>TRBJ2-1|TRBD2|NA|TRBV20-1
CSAGTSGRANEQFF
TGCAGTGCTGGGACTAGCGGGAGGGCCAATGAGCAGTTCTTC
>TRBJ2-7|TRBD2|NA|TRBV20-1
CSAPSKAGVPLEQYF
TGCAGTGCCCCGTCCAAAGCGGGGGTACCCCTCGAGCAGTACTTC
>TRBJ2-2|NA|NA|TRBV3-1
CASSREDTGELFF
TGTGCCAGCAGCCGTGAGGACACCGGGGAGCTGTTTTTT
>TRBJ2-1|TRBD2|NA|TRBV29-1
CSSSLAAYNEQFF
TGCAGCTCCTCCCTAGCGGCTTACAATGAGCAGTTCTTC
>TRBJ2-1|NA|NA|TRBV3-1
CASRPQGFSYNEQFF
TGTGCCAGCAGACCACAGGGTTTCTCCTACAATGAGCAGTTCTTC
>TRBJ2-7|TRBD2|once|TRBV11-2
CASSTPGGLFSYEQYF
TGTGCCAGCAGCACCCCGGGAGGCCTATTCTCCTACGAGCAGTACTTC
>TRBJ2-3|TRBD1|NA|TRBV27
CASSFGTGEDTQYF
TGTGCCAGCAGTTTTGGGACAGGCGAGGATACGCAGTATTTT
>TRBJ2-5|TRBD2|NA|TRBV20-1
CSAPTGLAGFQETQYF
TGCAGTGCCCCGACGGGACTAGCGGGGTTCCAAGAGACCCAGTACTTC
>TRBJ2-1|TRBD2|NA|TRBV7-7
CASSLSRLADCNEQFF
TGTGCTAGCAGCTTAAGCCGCCTAGCGGACTGCAATGAGCAGTTCTTC
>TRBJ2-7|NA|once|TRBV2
CASSERGRDYEQYF
TGTGCCAGCAGTGAAAGGGGAAGAGACTACGAGCAGTACTTC
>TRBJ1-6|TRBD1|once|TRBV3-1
CASSQGQGGSPLHF
TGTGCCAGCAGCCAGGGACAGGGGGGATCACCCCTCCACTTT
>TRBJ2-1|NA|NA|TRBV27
CASSFFSSYNEQFF
TGTGCCAGCAGTTTTTTCAGCTCCTACAATGAGCAGTTCTTC
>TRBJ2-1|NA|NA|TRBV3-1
CASSPEGLNEQFF
TGTGCCAGCAGCCCTGAAGGCCTCAATGAGCAGTTCTTC
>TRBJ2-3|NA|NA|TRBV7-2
CASSSRDPRGGTDTQYF
TGTGCCAGCAGCTCCAGGGACCCTCGAGGGGGCACAGATACGCAGTATTTT
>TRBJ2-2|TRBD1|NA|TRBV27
CASSPRTGFTGELFF
TGTGCCAGCAGTCCACGGACAGGATTCACCGGGGAGCTGTTTTTT
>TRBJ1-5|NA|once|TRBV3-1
CASSQWGQGSDQPQHF
TGTGCCAGCAGCCAATGGGGGCAGGGGAGCGATCAGCCCCAGCATTTT
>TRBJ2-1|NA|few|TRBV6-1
CASRGSSYNEQFF
TGTGCCAGCAGGGGATCGTCCTACAATGAGCAGTTCTTC
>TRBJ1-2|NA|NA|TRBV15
CATSRDGRTLVGYTF
TGTGCCACCAGCAGAGATGGAAGGACCCTGGTGGGCTACACCTTC
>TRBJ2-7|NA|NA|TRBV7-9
CASSFVGEQYF
TGTGCCAGCAGCTTCGTAGGGGAGCAGTACTTC
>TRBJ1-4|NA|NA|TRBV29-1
CSAVPATNEKLFF
TGCAGCGCTGTACCTGCAACTAATGAAAAACTGTTTTTT
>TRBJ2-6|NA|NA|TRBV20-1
CSAPLVSSGANVLTF
TGCAGTGCTCCTCTTGTGTCATCTGGGGCCAACGTCCTGACTTTC
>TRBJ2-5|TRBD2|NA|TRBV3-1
CASSPRTSGGRETQYF
TGTGCCAGCAGCCCCCGGACTAGCGGGGGCCGAGAGACCCAGTACTTC
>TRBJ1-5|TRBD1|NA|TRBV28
CASGQGHQPQHF
TGTGCCAGCGGACAGGGGCATCAGCCCCAGCATTTT
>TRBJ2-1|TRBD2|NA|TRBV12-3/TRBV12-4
CASSLAGGPREQFF
TGTGCCAGCAGTTTAGCGGGAGGGCCCCGGGAGCAGTTCTTC
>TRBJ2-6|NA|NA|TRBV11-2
CASTAEGAAGANVLTF
TGTGCCAGCACCGCGGAGGGCGCGGCTGGGGCCAACGTCCTGACTTTC
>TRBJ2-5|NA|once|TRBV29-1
CSLGHTQETQYF
TGCAGCCTCGGACATACCCAAGAGACCCAGTACTTC
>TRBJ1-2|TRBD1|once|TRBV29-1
CSVETGGRGYGYTF
TGCAGCGTTGAGACAGGGGGTCGTGGCTATGGCTACACCTTC
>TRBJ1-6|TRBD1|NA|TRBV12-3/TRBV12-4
CASSSSGGTSPLHF
TGTGCCAGCAGTTCCTCAGGGGGCACTTCACCCCTCCACTTT
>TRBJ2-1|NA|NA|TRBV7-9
CASSPWDFEGTVRDNEQFF
TGTGCCAGCAGCCCATGGGACTTCGAAGGGACAGTCCGTGACAATGAGCAGTTCTTC
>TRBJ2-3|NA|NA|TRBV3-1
CASSQQTPPDTQYF
TGTGCCAGCAGCCAACAGACCCCTCCTGATACGCAGTATTTT
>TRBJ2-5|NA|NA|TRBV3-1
CASSQRGGQYF
TGTGCCAGCAGCCAACGAGGGGGCCAGTACTTC
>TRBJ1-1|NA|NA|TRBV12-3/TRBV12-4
CASSLSTVVRTEAFF
TGTGCCAGCAGTTTGTCGACGGTAGTGCGCACTGAAGCTTTCTTT
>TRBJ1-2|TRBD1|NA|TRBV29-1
CSVFSGQGGYTF
TGCAGCGTTTTCTCGGGACAGGGGGGCTACACCTTC
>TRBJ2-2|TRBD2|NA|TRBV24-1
CATSSPRTSSTGELFF
TGTGCCACCAGTTCTCCGCGGACTAGCAGTACCGGGGAGCTGTTTTTT